There are many counts of the clone carrying this TCR beta chain. Its antigen is undetermined. A universal primer site was incorporated via template switching, and the cDNA contained unique molecular identifiers. MiXCR, applied by TCRdb to the 5' RACE reads, yields one record per CDR3 protein. The repertoire holds 310,000 or so distinct CDR3 sequences, with roughly 10% as singletons. These data come from a study of identical twins. The study's findings and limits: Not following the same donors, the study drew its conclusions from cross-sectional statistical analysis. Because invariant MAIT and iNKT cells could be present, zero-insertion analyses could be partly confounded.

Germline CDR1 reads LGHDT; CDR2 reads YNNKEL (reference sequence). V dropped 2 bases and J dropped 0; count of bases not matched to a gene: 3. The CDR3 consists of 17 residues. This sample also belongs to another study, concerning yellow fever vaccine responses in identical twins. In that study: Twins' vaccine T cell responses were reported to seem partly convergent and partly personalized.

This sequence originates from a woman younger than 35 in good health. Source material: CD8+ T cells sorted from blood. The chain uses TRBV3-1 and TRBJ1-4; 10 nucleotides align to TRBD1. Here the CDR3 reads CASSQLGQGATNEKLFF. The CDR3 nucleotides are TGTGCCAGCAGCCAACTTGGACAGGGGGCAACTAATGAAAAACTGTTTTTT.